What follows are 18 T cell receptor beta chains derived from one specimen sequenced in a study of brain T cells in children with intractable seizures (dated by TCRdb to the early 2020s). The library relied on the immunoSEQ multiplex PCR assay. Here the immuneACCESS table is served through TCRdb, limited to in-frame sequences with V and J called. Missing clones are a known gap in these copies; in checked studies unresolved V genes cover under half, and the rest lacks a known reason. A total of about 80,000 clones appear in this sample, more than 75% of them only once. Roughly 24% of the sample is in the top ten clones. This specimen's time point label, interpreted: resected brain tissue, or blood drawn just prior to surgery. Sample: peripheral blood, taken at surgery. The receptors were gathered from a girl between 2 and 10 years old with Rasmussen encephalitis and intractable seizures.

CDR3 bases: TGTGCCAGCAGCTTATGGGATTTTGCCCAGCATTTT. Translated: CASSLWDFAQHF. This chain links TRBV7-9 with TRBJ1-5; no definite D call. This CDR3 has 12 amino acids. The germline CDR1 and CDR2 sequences are SEHNR and FQNEAQ (reference sequence). Trimming shortened V by 2 bases and J by 11 bases, and 10 bases separated the two germline ends.

DNA for the CDR3: TGCAGCGTTGATGGGGAGGGTGTCGTCACTGAAGCTTTCTTT. Residues: CSVDGEGVVTEAFF. The rearrangement links TRBV29-1 to TRBJ1-1; D is unclear. The CDR3 loop spans 14 amino acids. The germline gives CDR1 SQVTM, CDR2 ANQGSEA. V was clipped by 3 bases and J by 4 bases, with 15 bases between them.

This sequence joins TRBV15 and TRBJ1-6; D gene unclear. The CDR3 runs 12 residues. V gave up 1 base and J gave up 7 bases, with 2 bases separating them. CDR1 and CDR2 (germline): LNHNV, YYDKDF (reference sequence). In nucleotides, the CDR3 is TGTGCCACCAGCAGAGGAAATTCACCCCTCCACTTT. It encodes CATSRGNSPLHF.

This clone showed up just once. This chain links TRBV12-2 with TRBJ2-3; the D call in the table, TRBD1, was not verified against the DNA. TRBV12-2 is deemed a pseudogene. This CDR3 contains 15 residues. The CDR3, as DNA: TGTGCAAGTCGCTTAGGACAGGGGGTCGGGGATACGCAGTATTTT. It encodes CASRLGQGVGDTQYF.

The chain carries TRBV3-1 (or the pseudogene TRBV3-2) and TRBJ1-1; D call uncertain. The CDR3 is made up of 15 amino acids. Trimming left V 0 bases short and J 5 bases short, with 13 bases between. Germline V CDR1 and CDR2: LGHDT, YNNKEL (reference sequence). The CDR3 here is CASSQEGGRRTEAFF. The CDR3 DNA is TGTGCCAGCAGCCAAGAAGGTGGTCGTAGGACTGAAGCTTTCTTT.

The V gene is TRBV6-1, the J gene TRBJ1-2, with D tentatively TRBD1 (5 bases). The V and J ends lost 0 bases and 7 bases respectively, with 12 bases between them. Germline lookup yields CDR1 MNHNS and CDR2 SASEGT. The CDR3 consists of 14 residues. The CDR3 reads CASSEAWGRFGYTF. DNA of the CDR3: TGTGCCAGCAGTGAAGCTTGGGGCCGTTTTGGCTACACCTTC.

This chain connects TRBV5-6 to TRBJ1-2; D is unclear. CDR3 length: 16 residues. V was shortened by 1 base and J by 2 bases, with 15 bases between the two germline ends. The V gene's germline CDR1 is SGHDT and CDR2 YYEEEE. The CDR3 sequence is CASSLNLRHANYGYTF. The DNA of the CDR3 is TGTGCCAGCAGCTTGAATCTCCGACACGCGAACTATGGCTACACCTTC.

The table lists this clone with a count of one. The CDR3 DNA is TGTGCCAGCAGGGACGGTGGGGGGCCCAGCTCCTATAATTCACCCCTCCACTTT. As protein: CASRDGGGPSSYNSPLHF. The chain links TRBV21-1 to TRBJ1-6. TRBV21-1 is designated a pseudogene. This CDR3 has 18 residues.

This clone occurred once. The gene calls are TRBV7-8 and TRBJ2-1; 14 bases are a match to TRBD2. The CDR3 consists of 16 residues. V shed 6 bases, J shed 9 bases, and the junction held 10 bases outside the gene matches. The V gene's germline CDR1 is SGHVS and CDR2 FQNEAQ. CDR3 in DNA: TGTGCCAGCAGGAACCTGGGACTAGCGGGAGTCGGTGAGCAGTTCTTC. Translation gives CASRNLGLAGVGEQFF.

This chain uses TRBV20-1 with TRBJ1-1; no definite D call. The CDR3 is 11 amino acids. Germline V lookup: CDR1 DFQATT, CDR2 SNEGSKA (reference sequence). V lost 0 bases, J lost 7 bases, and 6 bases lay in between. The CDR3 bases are TGCAGTGCTAGAGATTTTAGTGAAGCTTTCTTT. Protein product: CSARDFSEAFF.

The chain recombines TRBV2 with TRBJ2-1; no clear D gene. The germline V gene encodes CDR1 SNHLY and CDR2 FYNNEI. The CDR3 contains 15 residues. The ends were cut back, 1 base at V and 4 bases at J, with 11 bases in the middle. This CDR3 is CASSEGLKPYNEQFF. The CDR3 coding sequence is TGTGCCAGCAGTGAAGGTCTCAAGCCGTACAATGAGCAGTTCTTC.

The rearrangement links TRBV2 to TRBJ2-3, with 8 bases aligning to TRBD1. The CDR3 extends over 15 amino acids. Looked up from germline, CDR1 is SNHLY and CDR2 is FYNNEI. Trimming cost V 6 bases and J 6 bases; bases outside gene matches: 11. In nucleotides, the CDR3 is TGTGCCAGCAGCGCCAGGACAGGGTGGGGGGATACGCAGTATTTT. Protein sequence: CASSARTGWGDTQYF.

The CDR3 is CSVESGIGYNEQFF. In nucleotides, the CDR3 is TGCAGCGTTGAATCCGGGATTGGGTACAATGAGCAGTTCTTC. This chain links TRBV29-1 with TRBJ2-1; TRBD2 might be the D (5 bases). Germline CDR1 reads SQVTM; CDR2 reads ANQGSEA. The length of the CDR3 is 14 residues. V was cut by 2 bases and J by 4 bases, with 12 bases left in between.

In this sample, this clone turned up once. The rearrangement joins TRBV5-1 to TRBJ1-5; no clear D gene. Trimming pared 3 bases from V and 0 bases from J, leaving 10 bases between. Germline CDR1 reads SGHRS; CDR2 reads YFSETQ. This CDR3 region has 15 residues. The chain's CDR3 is CASSSDGHSNQPQHF. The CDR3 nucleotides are TGCGCCAGCAGCTCGGACGGGCATAGCAATCAGCCCCAGCATTTT.

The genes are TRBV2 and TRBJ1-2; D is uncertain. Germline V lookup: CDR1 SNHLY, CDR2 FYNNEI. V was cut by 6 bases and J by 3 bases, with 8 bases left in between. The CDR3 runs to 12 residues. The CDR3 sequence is CASRSEYYGYTF. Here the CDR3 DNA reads TGTGCCAGCAGGTCGGAATACTATGGCTACACCTTC.

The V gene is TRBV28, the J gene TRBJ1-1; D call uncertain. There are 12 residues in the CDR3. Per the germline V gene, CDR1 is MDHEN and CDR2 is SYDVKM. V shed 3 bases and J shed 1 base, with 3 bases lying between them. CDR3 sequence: CASSFRNTEAFF. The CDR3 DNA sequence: TGTGCCAGCAGTTTCCGGAACACTGAAGCTTTCTTT.

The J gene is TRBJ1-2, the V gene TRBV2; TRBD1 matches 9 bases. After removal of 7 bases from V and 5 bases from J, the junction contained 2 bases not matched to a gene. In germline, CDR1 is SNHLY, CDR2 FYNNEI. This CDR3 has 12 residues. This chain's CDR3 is CASIGQGYGYTF. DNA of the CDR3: TGTGCCAGCATCGGACAGGGGTATGGCTACACCTTC. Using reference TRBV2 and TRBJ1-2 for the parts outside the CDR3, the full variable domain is EPEVTQTPSHQVTQMGQEVILRCVPISNHLYFYWYRQILGQKVEFLVSFYNNEISEKSEIFDDQFSVERPDGSNFTLKIRSTKLEDSAMYFCASIGQGYGYTFGSGTRLTVV.

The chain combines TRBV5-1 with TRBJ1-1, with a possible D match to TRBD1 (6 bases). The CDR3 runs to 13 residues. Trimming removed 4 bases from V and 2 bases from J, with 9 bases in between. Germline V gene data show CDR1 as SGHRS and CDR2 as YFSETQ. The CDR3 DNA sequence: TGCGCCAGCAGCAAGACAGGTAACACTGAAGCTTTCTTT. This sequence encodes CASSKTGNTEAFF.